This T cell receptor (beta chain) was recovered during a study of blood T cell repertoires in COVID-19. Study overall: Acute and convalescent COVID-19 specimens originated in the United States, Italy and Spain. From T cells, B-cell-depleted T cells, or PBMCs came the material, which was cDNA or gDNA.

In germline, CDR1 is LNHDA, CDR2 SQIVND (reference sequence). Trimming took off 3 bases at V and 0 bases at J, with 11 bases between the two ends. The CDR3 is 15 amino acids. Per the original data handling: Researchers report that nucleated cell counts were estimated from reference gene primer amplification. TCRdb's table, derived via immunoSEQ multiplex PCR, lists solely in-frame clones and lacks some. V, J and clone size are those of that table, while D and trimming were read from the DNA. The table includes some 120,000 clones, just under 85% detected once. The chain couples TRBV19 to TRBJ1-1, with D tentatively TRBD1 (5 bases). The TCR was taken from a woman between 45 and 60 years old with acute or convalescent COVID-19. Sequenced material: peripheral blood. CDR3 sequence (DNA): TGTGCCAGTAGTATTTTTCAGGGCCTGAACACTGAAGCTTTCTTT. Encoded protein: CASSIFQGLNTEAFF.